These 26 T cell receptor beta chains were all obtained from the same sample, sequenced in a study of cytomegalovirus exposure and HLA in healthy donors. The repertoire was sequenced with immunoSEQ multiplex PCR; TCRdb's copy has only in-frame clones and lacks some. There are roughly 190,000 clones in the sample; roughly 86% occur only once, and 6% to 8.5% lies in the top ten. The sample taken for sequencing was PBMCs. These receptors came from a man aged 25 to 40 in good health and CMV-seropositive.

The J gene is TRBJ2-7, the V gene TRBV5-1; weak D call: TRBD2 (6 bases). V lost 1 base to trimming and J lost 1 base, with 9 bases between them. CDR3 length: 14 amino acids. CDR1 is SGHRS, CDR2 YFSETQ, per germline. The CDR3 spells CASSLRLGSYEQYF. The CDR3 DNA sequence: TGCGCCAGCAGCTTGCGACTAGGATCCTACGAGCAGTACTTC. The full variable domain, its missing parts supplied by reference TRBV5-1 and TRBJ2-7, is KAGVTQTPRYLIKTRGQQVTLSCSPISGHRSVSWYQQTPGQGLQFLFEYFSETQRNKGNFPGRFSGRQFSNSRSEMNVSTLELGDSALYLCASSLRLGSYEQYFGPGTRLTVT.

This clone appeared once. The V call is TRBV18, the J call TRBJ2-1, with D possibly being TRBD1 (5 bases). This CDR3 has 14 amino acids. CDR1 and CDR2 from the germline V gene are KGHSH and LQKENI. The V gene lost 5 bases and the J gene lost 5 bases, with 13 bases spanning the gap. The chain's CDR3 is CASSGQGRDNEQFF. The CDR3 DNA reads as TGTGCCAGCTCAGGCCAGGGCAGGGACAATGAGCAGTTCTTC.

The table lists this clone with a count of one. The rearrangement uses TRBV11-3 and TRBJ1-1, with unresolved D. The CDR3 is 14 amino acids. The V gene lost 5 bases and the J gene lost 3 bases, with 13 bases spanning the gap. Per the germline V gene, CDR1 is SGHNT and CDR2 is YENEEA. This CDR3 is CASSPRLEDTEAFF. The CDR3 bases are TGTGCCAGCAGCCCGCGGTTGGAGGACACTGAAGCTTTCTTT.

The chain uses TRBV2 and TRBJ1-2, with D uncertain. V was trimmed by 2 bases and J by 4 bases, leaving 11 bases between them. The CDR3 loop spans 14 amino acids. Germline CDR1 reads SNHLY; CDR2 reads FYNNEI. CDR3 DNA sequence: TGTGCCAGCAGTGAACTGTCGGCGTCCTATGGCTACACCTTC. Protein product: CASSELSASYGYTF.

This chain uses TRBV6-5 with TRBJ1-2; a weak D match, TRBD1 (5 bases). Germline-derived CDR1 and CDR2 are MNHEY and SVGAGI. The CDR3 contains 15 residues. V was trimmed by 0 bases and J by 8 bases, leaving 16 bases between them. CDR3 amino acids: CASSYSRRGERGYTF. CDR3 nucleotides: TGTGCCAGCAGTTACTCGAGAAGAGGGGAGAGGGGCTACACCTTC.

This chain uses TRBV19 with TRBJ2-2; 7 nucleotides line up with TRBD2. This CDR3 spans 16 amino acids. Germline CDR1 reads LNHDA; CDR2 reads SQIVND (reference sequence). V trimming: 1 base; J trimming: 4 bases; junction bases outside the gene matches: 6. CDR3 protein: CASSIGHSGSTGELFF. The DNA of the CDR3 is TGTGCCAGTAGTATAGGACATAGCGGGTCCACCGGGGAGCTGTTTTTT.

This clone was found once. The chain joins TRBV4-2 to TRBJ2-7; 8 nucleotides match TRBD2. CDR1 is LGHNA, CDR2 YNFKEQ, per germline. The CDR3 consists of 15 residues. V trimming: 1 base; J trimming: 4 bases; junction bases outside the gene matches: 6. The CDR3 region is CASSQASGPSYEQYF. CDR3 DNA sequence: TGTGCCAGCAGCCAAGCTAGCGGGCCTTCATACGAGCAGTACTTC.

The chain couples TRBV6-5 to TRBJ1-1; unclear D gene. V dropped 2 bases and J dropped 4 bases, with 11 bases sitting between them. Germline V gene sequence: CDR1 MNHEY, CDR2 SVGAGI. The CDR3 loop spans 14 amino acids. CDR3 loop: CASSYGEGTTEAFF. CDR3 in DNA: TGTGCCAGCAGTTACGGAGAAGGTACCACTGAAGCTTTCTTT.

The chain carries TRBV6-5 and TRBJ2-7; no clear D. This CDR3 contains 13 residues. The germline gives CDR1 MNHEY, CDR2 SVGAGI. With 2 bases removed from V and 4 bases from J, the gap between germline ends came to 9 bases. The DNA for the CDR3 is TGTGCCAGCAGTTACGGGTTCGGGTACGAGCAGTACTTC. Translated, it gives CASSYGFGYEQYF.

The chain couples TRBV9 to TRBJ2-7; 7 positions match TRBD1. This CDR3 is 15 amino acids long. V gave up 1 base and J gave up 0 bases; unmatched junction bases: 4. Germline loops: CDR1 SGDLS, CDR2 YYNGEE. CDR3 protein: CASSVMGDSSYEQYF. The CDR3 DNA is TGTGCCAGCAGCGTAATGGGGGACAGCTCCTACGAGCAGTACTTC.

The chain employs TRBV7-3 and TRBJ2-7; D remains unclear. Looked up from germline, CDR1 is SGHTA and CDR2 is FQGTGA. The V end was cut by 3 bases, the J end by 3 bases, with 9 bases between. CDR3 length: 13 residues. The chain's CDR3 is CASSFGRDYEQYF. In DNA, the CDR3 is TGTGCCAGCAGCTTCGGGCGCGACTACGAGCAGTACTTC.

The rearrangement links TRBV9 to TRBJ1-6, with unresolved D. The CDR3 has 12 amino acids. Germline V lookup: CDR1 SGDLS, CDR2 YYNGEE. Trimming pared 7 bases from V and 7 bases from J, leaving 9 bases between. The CDR3 reads CASSEENSPLHF. The CDR3 nucleotides read TGTGCCAGCTCGGAAGAAAATTCACCCCTCCACTTT. The whole variable domain, remainder taken from reference TRBV9 and TRBJ1-6, is DSGVTQTPKHLITATGQRVTLRCSPRSGDLSVYWYQQSLDQGLQFLIQYYNGEERAKGNILERFSAQQFPDLHSELNLSSLELGDSALYFCASSEENSPLHFGNGTRLTVT.

The genes are TRBV7-9 and TRBJ1-2, with D possibly matching TRBD1 (6 bases). V dropped 5 bases and J dropped 4 bases, with 26 bases sitting between them. Germline V gives CDR1 SEHNR, CDR2 FQNEAQ (reference sequence). The CDR3 is 18 residues long. CDR3 sequence (DNA): TGTGCCAGCAGCCCCTCCCTACAAAGCGGGACACCCGTCTATGGCTACACCTTC. Protein product: CASSPSLQSGTPVYGYTF.

The rearrangement joins TRBV7-2 to TRBJ2-1, with D hard to call. CDR3 length: 12 residues. V was shortened by 3 bases and J by 7 bases, with 7 bases between the two germline ends. CDR1 SGHTA and CDR2 FQGNSA come from the germline V gene. The CDR3 DNA sequence: TGTGCCAGCAGCTTGGACCGTAATGAGCAGTTCTTC. The encoded protein is CASSLDRNEQFF.

V gene TRBV11-2 combines with J gene TRBJ2-5, with a tentative D call TRBD2 (6 bases). Per the germline V gene, CDR1 is SGHAT and CDR2 is FQNNGV. V dropped 5 bases and J dropped 1 base, with 14 bases sitting between them. The CDR3 is 15 residues long. In DNA form, the CDR3 reads TGTGCCAGCAGCATAAGGGGACTCCTCCAAGAGACCCAGTACTTC. It translates to CASSIRGLLQETQYF.

The count of this clone is one. The rearrangement joins TRBV4-1 to TRBJ2-1; TRBD2 agrees at 7 bases. The CDR3 is made up of 15 amino acids. With V trimmed by 2 bases and J by 9 bases, 10 bases remained unmatched. Germline assignment: CDR1 MGHRA and CDR2 YSYEKL. The CDR3 reads CASSQRHGAGAEQFF. The DNA for the CDR3 is TGCGCCAGCAGCCAACGGCACGGTGCGGGAGCTGAGCAGTTCTTC.

The rearrangement uses TRBV28 and TRBJ1-2; D gene uncertain. The V end lost 2 bases, the J end lost 6 bases, and 7 bases lay between the germline ends. Germline loops: CDR1 MDHEN, CDR2 SYDVKM. The CDR3 runs 12 residues. CDR3 in amino acids: CASSLEGNGYTF. CDR3 nucleotide sequence: TGTGCCAGCAGTTTAGAAGGGAATGGCTACACCTTC.

This sequence joins TRBV6-1 and TRBJ2-7, with unresolved D. This CDR3 has 14 residues. Trimming took off 1 base at V and 2 bases at J, with 9 bases between the two ends. Germline values: CDR1 MNHNS, CDR2 SASEGT. As DNA, the CDR3 is TGTGCCAGCAGTGAAGTCTTGTCAGCCTACGAGCAGTACTTC. Amino acids: CASSEVLSAYEQYF.

V and J are TRBV14 and TRBJ1-2; 8 bases are shared with TRBD1. This CDR3 comprises 15 residues. Germline assignment: CDR1 SGHDN and CDR2 FVKESK. Unmatched junction bases numbered 9, after V lost 2 bases and J lost 7 bases. This CDR3 is CASSQLQGALSGYTF. The CDR3 DNA reads as TGTGCCAGCAGCCAACTTCAGGGGGCCTTAAGTGGCTACACCTTC.

The V call is TRBV14, the J call TRBJ2-5, with 9 bases identical to TRBD1. Trimming removed 5 bases from V and 3 bases from J; junction bases left unmatched: 7. Per the germline V gene, CDR1 is SGHDN and CDR2 is FVKESK. The CDR3 spans 15 residues. The CDR3: CASSASGTGKETQYF. The CDR3 DNA is TGTGCCAGCAGCGCCTCCGGGACAGGGAAAGAGACCCAGTACTTC.

The genes are TRBV9 and TRBJ1-2, with 7 bases that match TRBD1. Germline V gene lookup returns CDR1 SGDLS and CDR2 YYNGEE. The CDR3 sequence is 15 residues long. V was clipped by 3 bases and J by 8 bases; unmatched bases: 13. CDR3 in amino acids: CASSEQGLGPGGYTF. In nucleotides, the CDR3 is TGTGCCAGCAGCGAACAGGGGCTAGGCCCCGGGGGCTACACCTTC.

This sequence joins TRBV28 and TRBJ2-7; D is uncertain. The CDR3 totals 13 residues. Trimming took 6 bases from V and 2 from J, leaving 11 bases between them. Germline CDR1 reads MDHEN; CDR2 reads SYDVKM. This CDR3 reads CASRAGSPYEQYF. The CDR3 bases are TGTGCCAGCAGGGCCGGTTCACCCTACGAGCAGTACTTC.

The chain uses TRBV7-2 and TRBJ2-3; TRBD2 aligns across 11 bases. The CDR3 runs 17 residues. J was trimmed by 6 bases and V by 2 bases; bases with no gene match: 10. Germline-derived CDR1 and CDR2 are SGHTA and FQGNSA. CDR3 region: CASSLRLAGGGGDTQYF. The CDR3 bases are TGTGCCAGCAGCTTACGCCTAGCGGGAGGAGGGGGTGATACGCAGTATTTT. Filled out from reference TRBV7-2 and TRBJ2-3, the complete variable domain reads GAGVSQSPSNKVTEKGKDVELRCDPISGHTALYWYRQSLGQGLEFLIYFQGNSAPDKSGLPSDRFSAERTGGSVSTLTIQRTQQEDSAVYLCASSLRLAGGGGDTQYFGPGTRLTVL.

The V gene is TRBV5-1, the J gene TRBJ1-6, with TRBD1 matching over 7 bases. The CDR3 is made up of 16 amino acids. The V gene end was trimmed by 0 bases and the J gene end by 5 bases; junction bases not matched to a gene: 5. Germline lookup yields CDR1 SGHRS and CDR2 YFSETQ. The CDR3 reads CASSLETGQNNSPLHF. CDR3 in DNA: TGCGCCAGCAGCTTGGAGACAGGGCAGAATAATTCACCCCTCCACTTT.

The chain recombines TRBV28 with TRBJ1-4, with TRBD1 as a possible D gene (6 bases). The CDR3 extends over 16 amino acids. The V and J ends lost 5 bases and 4 bases respectively, with 17 bases between them. The germline gives CDR1 MDHEN, CDR2 SYDVKM. The CDR3 loop reads CASSLSSGDINEKLFF. The CDR3, as DNA: TGTGCCAGCAGTCTCTCCAGTGGGGACATTAATGAAAAACTGTTTTTT.

V and J are TRBV5-6 and TRBJ2-5, with D tentatively TRBD1 or TRBD2 (5 bases each). From germline, CDR1 is SGHDT and CDR2 YYEEEE. V was shortened by 4 bases and J by 0 bases, with 13 bases between the two germline ends. This CDR3 spans 15 amino acids. CDR3 sequence: CASSPGPEDQETQYF. The CDR3 nucleotides read TGTGCCAGCAGCCCGGGACCGGAGGACCAAGAGACCCAGTACTTC.